These T cell receptor beta chains were read from a single sample in a study of control samples from healthy donors and cancer patients. Produced via immunoSEQ multiplex PCR; TCRdb's table is partial and in-frame only. The sample lists about 140,000 clones, approximately 94% seen once, with around 13% in the top ten. The source material was blood. The receptors originated from a man aged 35 to 55 in good health. Each CDR3 is given with its conserved first and last residue. A D gene is named only where the DNA matches it firmly.

J gene: TRBJ1-2; D gene: .; V gene: TRBV18; CDR3 protein: CASSPPNGEGYTF
J gene: TRBJ2-7; D gene: TRBD1; V gene: TRBV10-2; CDR3 protein: CASTRGAPGQGTYEQYF
J gene: TRBJ2-3; D gene: .; V gene: TRBV5-6; CDR3 protein: CASSLARGWESTDTQYF
J gene: TRBJ2-1; D gene: .; V gene: TRBV3-1/TRBV3-2; CDR3 protein: CASSRFRRGDEQFF
J gene: TRBJ2-3; D gene: .; V gene: TRBV10-2; CDR3 protein: CASSESRVGDTQYF
J gene: TRBJ1-2; D gene: .; V gene: TRBV3-1/TRBV3-2; CDR3 protein: CASSQEVFYGYTF
J gene: TRBJ2-7; D gene: TRBD2; V gene: TRBV11-2; CDR3 protein: CASSLVGGFLYEQYF
J gene: TRBJ1-1; D gene: .; V gene: TRBV7-9; CDR3 protein: CASSFQANTEAFF
J gene: TRBJ2-2; D gene: .; V gene: TRBV9; CDR3 protein: CASSVAGEEYTGELFF
J gene: TRBJ2-3; D gene: .; V gene: TRBV5-1; CDR3 protein: CASSLGDTSTDTQYF
J gene: TRBJ2-2; D gene: TRBD1; V gene: TRBV24-1; CDR3 protein: CATSDRQGPNTGELFF
J gene: TRBJ2-3; D gene: .; V gene: TRBV12-5; CDR3 protein: CASGLGRVDRGVIDTQYF
J gene: TRBJ2-7; D gene: .; V gene: TRBV7-9; CDR3 protein: CASSLAGRDYEQYF
J gene: TRBJ1-5; D gene: .; V gene: TRBV11-3; CDR3 protein: CASSLIRQVWGDSNQPQHF
J gene: TRBJ1-2; D gene: .; V gene: TRBV18; CDR3 protein: CASSPDLYYGYTF
J gene: TRBJ1-5; D gene: .; V gene: TRBV12-3/TRBV12-4; CDR3 protein: CASSWYTNQPQHF
J gene: TRBJ2-7; D gene: TRBD1; V gene: TRBV4-3; CDR3 protein: CASSQPRQGGDYEPYF